The clone carrying this T cell receptor beta chain was observed at least ten times. V gave up 2 bases and J gave up 1 base, with 5 bases separating them. Germline V CDR1 and CDR2: SGHVS, FQNEAQ. The CDR3 is 13 residues long. This specimen comes from a study of control samples from healthy donors and cancer patients. Produced via immunoSEQ multiplex PCR; TCRdb's table is partial and in-frame only. This sample carries approximately 120,000 clones, approximately 90% of them seen once, and the ten largest clones take roughly a sixth. This clonotype was sampled from a woman aged 50 to 60 in good health. The rearrangement uses TRBV7-8 and TRBJ1-1; D is undetermined. Sequencing was done on a sample of blood. The CDR3 bases are TGTGCCAGCAGCTTAACGGAGAACACTGAAGCTTTCTTT. Protein sequence: CASSLTENTEAFF.